These 30 T cell receptor beta chains came from one sample sequenced in a study of cytomegalovirus exposure and HLA in healthy donors. Assay: immunoSEQ multiplex PCR; the TCRdb copy retains only in-frame clones and omits some. The sample includes around 130,000 clones, approximately 87% seen only once; the top ten take 2% to 2.5%. The source material was PBMCs. The source of these receptors is a woman aged 25-40 years in good health and CMV-seronegative.

The sample holds one count of this clone. The chain has TRBV5-5 and TRBJ1-4; D unclear. This CDR3 is 14 amino acids long. V lost 2 bases to trimming and J lost 10 bases, with 15 bases between them. CDR1 and CDR2 from the germline V gene are SGHKS and YYEKEE (reference sequence). The CDR3 DNA reads as TGTGCCAGCAGCTTTAGGCTGGAGGTGGGAAAACTGTTTTTT. This codes for CASSFRLEVGKLFF.

This clone was observed once. The chain links TRBV12-5 to TRBJ2-3, with 14 bases matching TRBD2. Germline CDR1 LGHNT, CDR2 FRNRAP. The CDR3 consists of 18 residues. After removal of 2 bases from V and 2 bases from J, the junction contained 6 bases not matched to a gene. The CDR3 is CASGLPSGLAGVTDTQYF. The DNA for the CDR3 is TGTGCTAGTGGTTTGCCCTCGGGACTAGCGGGGGTCACAGATACGCAGTATTTT. The full variable domain, completed using reference TRBV12-5 and TRBJ2-3, is DARVTQTPRHKVTEMGQEVTMRCQPILGHNTVFWYRQTMMQGLELLAYFRNRAPLDDSGMPKDRFSAEMPDATLATLKIQPSEPRDSAVYFCASGLPSGLAGVTDTQYFGPGTRLTVL.

The rearrangement joins TRBV5-1 to TRBJ2-1; 9 nucleotides align to TRBD2. Germline-derived CDR1 and CDR2 are SGHRS and YFSETQ. After removal of 0 bases from V and 9 bases from J, the junction contained 7 bases not matched to a gene. This CDR3 contains 15 residues. The CDR3 is CASSLASGGMREQFF. The CDR3, as DNA: TGCGCCAGCAGCTTGGCCAGCGGGGGGATGCGTGAGCAGTTCTTC.

V and J are TRBV2 and TRBJ2-6; D call uncertain. The V gene lost 2 bases and the J gene lost 1 base, with 3 bases spanning the gap. This CDR3 contains 14 residues. Germline-derived CDR1 and CDR2 are SNHLY and FYNNEI. The CDR3 DNA reads TGTGCCAGCAGTGAAATATCTGGGGCCAACGTCCTGACTTTC. Amino acids: CASSEISGANVLTF. Based on the CDR3 plus reference TRBV2 and TRBJ2-6, the full variable domain is EPEVTQTPSHQVTQMGQEVILRCVPISNHLYFYWYRQILGQKVEFLVSFYNNEISEKSEIFDDQFSVERPDGSNFTLKIRSTKLEDSAMYFCASSEISGANVLTFGAGSRLTVL.

This chain connects TRBV5-4 to TRBJ2-1; D is possibly TRBD1 (5 bases). This CDR3 contains 14 residues. Germline loops: CDR1 SGHNT, CDR2 YYREEE (reference sequence). The V gene lost 3 bases and the J gene lost 7 bases, with 14 bases spanning the gap. The CDR3 sequence is CASSSSLGQNEQFF. DNA of the CDR3: TGTGCCAGCAGCTCAAGTTTGGGGCAGAATGAGCAGTTCTTC.

The chain carries TRBV5-1 and TRBJ2-2; 12 bases line up with TRBD2. J was trimmed by 7 bases and V by 4 bases; bases with no gene match: 8. Germline lookup yields CDR1 SGHRS and CDR2 YFSETQ. CDR3 size: 16 residues. The DNA for the CDR3 is TGCGCCAGCAGCAGACTAGCGGGGGACCTGGGCGGGGAGCTGTTTTTT. Its protein product is CASSRLAGDLGGELFF.

The rearrangement links TRBV6-4 to TRBJ1-1; no firm D call. CDR1 is MRHNA, CDR2 SNTAGT, per germline. The CDR3 is 12 amino acids. Trimming removed 7 bases at V and 5 bases at J, with 11 bases between. The CDR3 DNA is TGTGCCAGCACCTTCGTCCGTACTGAAGCTTTCTTT. Translation gives CASTFVRTEAFF.

The J gene is TRBJ2-7, the V gene TRBV9, with 7 nucleotides matching TRBD1. Germline V lookup: CDR1 SGDLS, CDR2 YYNGEE. The V segment lost 4 bases and the J segment 0 bases; nucleotides outside the gene matches: 10. The CDR3 length is 16 residues. The CDR3 DNA follows: TGTGCCAGCAGCCGAACAGGGACAGAGGCCTCCTACGAGCAGTACTTC. This encodes CASSRTGTEASYEQYF.

This clone was observed a single time. V and J are TRBV5-1 and TRBJ1-2; the match to TRBD1 covers 7 bases. This CDR3 has 13 amino acids. The J segment lost 8 bases and the V segment lost 2 bases, leaving 6 bases of the junction unmatched. Germline V gene lookup returns CDR1 SGHRS and CDR2 YFSETQ. The CDR3: CASSFGRGEGYTF. For the CDR3, the DNA is TGCGCCAGCAGCTTCGGCAGGGGGGAAGGCTACACCTTC.

The rearrangement uses TRBV27 and TRBJ1-3; the D is unclear. Germline values: CDR1 MNHEY, CDR2 SMNVEV (reference sequence). The CDR3 spans 15 residues. Trimming left V 4 bases short and J 0 bases short, with 10 bases between. Here the CDR3 DNA reads TGTGCCAGCAGTTACGACGGGAGCTCTGGAAACACCATATATTTT. Translating gives CASSYDGSSGNTIYF.

The chain couples TRBV7-9 to TRBJ1-4; 8 bases map to TRBD1. Germline CDR1 and CDR2: SEHNR and FQNEAQ (reference sequence). There are 15 residues in the CDR3. V was pared by 2 bases and J by 8 bases, with 7 bases of the junction left unmatched. CDR3 nucleotide sequence: TGTGCCAGCAGCTTATTGGACAGGGAATCAGAAAAACTGTTTTTT. Amino acid sequence: CASSLLDRESEKLFF.

CDR3 loop: CAWDPGQYNEQFF. CDR3 sequence (DNA): TGTGCCTGGGACCCGGGACAGTACAATGAGCAGTTCTTC. The rearrangement uses TRBV30 and TRBJ2-1, with 7 bases aligning to TRBD1. V shed 5 bases and J 4 bases; nucleotides not matched to a gene: 5. Germline-derived CDR1 and CDR2 are GTSNPN and SVGIG (reference sequence). The CDR3 covers 13 residues.

The V gene is TRBV15, the J gene TRBJ1-1; no reliable D call. The germline V gene has CDR1 LNHNV and CDR2 YYDKDF (reference sequence). Trimming shortened V by 3 bases and J by 1 base, and 18 bases separated the two germline ends. The CDR3 spans 17 residues. CDR3 sequence (DNA): TGTGCCACCAGCAGGGACCTGGTGTCTGGGAGGAACACTGAAGCTTTCTTT. It is translated as CATSRDLVSGRNTEAFF. The full variable domain, with the rest looked up from reference TRBV15 and TRBJ1-1, is DAMVIQNPRYQVTQFGKPVTLSCSQTLNHNVMYWYQQKSSQAPKLLFHYYDKDFNNEADTPDNFQSRRPNTSFCFLDIRSPGLGDTAMYLCATSRDLVSGRNTEAFFGQGTRLTVV.

The rearrangement links TRBV6-6 to TRBJ1-6; no clear D. The germline V gene has CDR1 MNHNY and CDR2 SVGAGI (reference sequence). Trimming cost V 6 bases and J 9 bases, with 21 bases left between them. The CDR3 loop spans 16 amino acids. CDR3 protein: CASSSRVRSEGSPLHF. CDR3 nucleotide sequence: TGTGCCAGCAGCAGCCGGGTACGCTCTGAGGGTTCACCCCTCCACTTT.

The chain joins TRBV7-6 to TRBJ1-1; D might be TRBD1 (6 bases). The germline V gene encodes CDR1 SGHVS and CDR2 FNYEAQ. Trimming removed 1 base from V and 5 bases from J, with 11 bases in between. CDR3 length: 14 residues. CDR3 nucleotide sequence: TGTGCCAGCAGCTTAGGGGCCCAGGGGACTGAAGCTTTCTTT. Protein product: CASSLGAQGTEAFF. The full variable domain, rest sourced from reference TRBV7-6 and TRBJ1-1, is GAGVSQSPRYKVTKRGQDVALRCDPISGHVSLYWYRQALGQGPEFLTYFNYEAQQDKSGLPNDRFSAERPEGSISTLTIQRTEQRDSAMYRCASSLGAQGTEAFFGQGTRLTVV.

CDR3 protein: CASSVAGIHNEQFF. In DNA form, the CDR3 reads TGCGCCAGCAGTGTAGCGGGGATTCACAATGAGCAGTTCTTC. The J gene is TRBJ2-1, the V gene TRBV10-2, with 8 bases fitting TRBD2. The V gene's germline CDR1 is WSHSY and CDR2 SAAADI. J gave up 5 bases and V 4 bases, and 4 bases lay outside the gene matches. The CDR3 is 14 residues long.

V usage is TRBV2 and J usage is TRBJ2-5; 7 bases are a match to TRBD1. From germline, CDR1 is SNHLY and CDR2 FYNNEI. The CDR3 contains 14 residues. J was trimmed by 4 bases and V by 6 bases; bases with no gene match: 8. The CDR3 bases are TGTGCCAGCAGCGGACAGGTCGGAACAGAGACCCAGTACTTC. Its protein is CASSGQVGTETQYF.

This chain connects TRBV7-3 to TRBJ2-2; a possible D gene is TRBD1 (7 bases). The CDR3 consists of 15 residues. CDR1 is SGHTA and CDR2 is FQGTGA in the germline V gene. V was cut by 0 bases and J by 3 bases, with 8 bases left in between. This CDR3 is CASSLTRGDTGELFF. The CDR3, as DNA: TGTGCCAGCAGCTTAACCAGGGGGGACACCGGGGAGCTGTTTTTT.

This chain connects TRBV7-6 to TRBJ2-3, with 11 bases fitting TRBD2. The J segment lost 4 bases and the V segment lost 5 bases, leaving 2 bases of the junction unmatched. CDR1 and CDR2 (germline): SGHVS, FNYEAQ. The CDR3 length is 14 residues. The CDR3 spells CASSLSGGADTQYF. The CDR3 region has the DNA TGTGCCAGCAGCCTTAGCGGGGGGGCAGATACGCAGTATTTT.

This clone was detected only a few times. The chain's CDR3 is CASSLGDFEQYF. The DNA for the CDR3 is TGTGCCAGCTCACTAGGGGACTTCGAGCAGTACTTC. V is TRBV18 and J is TRBJ2-7; perhaps TRBD2 as D (6 bases). Germline assignment: CDR1 KGHSH and CDR2 LQKENI. The CDR3 is made up of 12 amino acids. V shed 4 bases and J shed 6 bases, with 10 bases lying between them. Filled out from reference TRBV18 and TRBJ2-7, the complete variable domain reads NAGVMQNPRHLVRRRGQEARLRCSPMKGHSHVYWYRQLPEEGLKFMVYLQKENIIDESGMPKERFSAEFPKEGPSILRIQQVVRGDSAAYFCASSLGDFEQYFGPGTRLTVT.

This clone was observed once. This chain uses TRBV7-2 with TRBJ1-6, with TRBD1 matching over 7 bases. Germline V gene sequence: CDR1 SGHTA, CDR2 FQGNSA. This CDR3 has 18 amino acids. V shed 0 bases and J 7 bases; nucleotides not matched to a gene: 12. The CDR3 region has the DNA TGTGCCAGCAGCTTAGCTCCGGGACAGACCTTCCTAAATTCACCCCTCCACTTT. It yields the protein CASSLAPGQTFLNSPLHF.

The chain recombines TRBV4-3 with TRBJ2-1, with D maybe TRBD2 (6 bases). Between the trimmed V and J ends, which lost 3 bases and 0 bases, there was a span of 15 bases. The CDR3 is made up of 17 amino acids. CDR1 and CDR2 from the germline V gene are LGHNA and YSLEER. Here the CDR3 DNA reads TGCGCCAGCAGCCATCTTTTCGGCGGGGACTCCTACAATGAGCAGTTCTTC. This encodes CASSHLFGGDSYNEQFF.

This clone was counted once. Because the CDR3 is missing its conserved closing phenylalanine or tryptophan, this is likely a read error. The limits of the CDR3 on the DNA are not certain, so only TCRdb's listed CDR3 is given. CDR3: CASSAGTVHKLY. The V call is TRBV6-1, the J call TRBJ1-1; the table's D call, TRBD1, was not checked against the DNA. Germline CDR1 reads MNHNS; CDR2 reads SASEGT. The CDR3 sequence runs 12 residues, both termini included.

The chain carries TRBV7-5 and TRBJ2-7; the tabulated D call, TRBD1, remains unverified against the DNA. TRBV7-5 is labeled a pseudogene. This CDR3 region has 16 residues. CDR3 in amino acids: CARSLAPGTGSYEQYF. As DNA, the CDR3 is TGTGCCAGAAGCTTAGCCCCCGGGACAGGGTCCTACGAGCAGTACTTC.

This clone was found a few times. The J gene is TRBJ1-2, the V gene TRBV30; a weak D match, TRBD1 (5 bases). The germline gives CDR1 GTSNPN, CDR2 SVGIG (reference sequence). CDR3 length: 14 residues. Trimming shortened V by 2 bases and J by 4 bases, and 14 bases separated the two germline ends. The CDR3 reads CAWSRQGGGYGYTF. CDR3 DNA sequence: TGTGCCTGGAGTCGGCAGGGAGGCGGCTATGGCTACACCTTC.

The genes are TRBV23-1 and TRBJ1-2; 7 bases match TRBD1. TRBV23-1 falls under the ORF class, with uncertain function. This CDR3 is 16 amino acids long. V gave up 6 bases and J gave up 1 base; unmatched junction bases: 11. CDR3 bases: TGCGCCAGCAGCCAGGGGTGGACAGGTCATAACTATGGCTACACCTTC. Translating it yields CASSQGWTGHNYGYTF.

There are a few counts of this clone. V and J are TRBV10-2 and TRBJ1-1; 8 bases line up with TRBD1. This CDR3 has 13 amino acids. Germline lookup yields CDR1 WSHSY and CDR2 SAAADI. Trimming removed 6 bases from V and 6 bases from J; junction bases left unmatched: 6. In DNA form, the CDR3 reads TGCGCCAGCAGAGACAGGGGATACGCTGAAGCTTTCTTT. It encodes CASRDRGYAEAFF.

V is TRBV19 and J is TRBJ2-3; TRBD1 matches 8 bases. The CDR3 runs 14 residues. Looked up from germline, CDR1 is LNHDA and CDR2 is SQIVND (reference sequence). Unmatched junction bases numbered 5, after V lost 6 bases and J lost 3 bases. The CDR3: CASSTGGGTDTQYF. The CDR3 DNA reads TGTGCCAGTAGCACAGGGGGAGGAACAGATACGCAGTATTTT.

The chain combines TRBV5-4 with TRBJ1-2; D perhaps matches TRBD1 (6 bases). The ends were cut back, 4 bases at V and 4 bases at J, with 11 bases in the middle. This CDR3 spans 13 amino acids. Germline V lookup: CDR1 SGHNT, CDR2 YYREEE (reference sequence). CDR3: CASSEQGGYGYTF. Written as DNA, the CDR3 is TGTGCCAGCAGCGAACAGGGCGGCTATGGCTACACCTTC.

The chain joins TRBV4-3 to TRBJ1-4; D remains ambiguous. Germline V gives CDR1 LGHNA, CDR2 YSLEER. This CDR3 has 14 residues. Between the trimmed V and J ends, which lost 0 bases and 7 bases, there was a span of 9 bases. DNA for the CDR3: TGCGCCAGCAGCCAAGACCGCCGGGGTGAAAAACTGTTTTTT. It specifies CASSQDRRGEKLFF.